A single sample is the source of the 23 T cell receptor beta chains below, sequenced in a study of blood T cell repertoires in COVID-19. The table came from immunoSEQ multiplex PCR; TCRdb's copy has only in-frame clones and leaves some out. The table includes around 140,000 clones, 80% to 85% detected once. The sample comprised peripheral blood. The receptors stem from a man aged 60 to 69 with acute or convalescent COVID-19.

This rearrangement joins TRBV4-1 to TRBJ1-2, with D perhaps matching TRBD1 (5 bases). The CDR3 loop spans 18 amino acids. V was clipped by 0 bases and J by 0 bases, with 17 bases between them. The germline gives CDR1 MGHRA, CDR2 YSYEKL. The CDR3 reads CASSQDIRGGSANYGYTF. CDR3 coding DNA: TGCGCCAGCAGCCAAGATATTCGGGGGGGTTCAGCTAACTATGGCTACACCTTC.

The chain joins TRBV7-2 to TRBJ1-2; D call uncertain. The CDR3 spans 13 residues. Germline V gene data show CDR1 as SGHTA and CDR2 as FQGNSA. Trimming pared 1 base from V and 1 base from J, leaving 4 bases between. CDR3 nucleotide sequence: TGTGCCAGCAGCTTAGGGCTTAACTATGGCTACACCTTC. Its translation is CASSLGLNYGYTF. The complete variable domain, with remaining parts taken from reference TRBV7-2 and TRBJ1-2, reads GAGVSQSPSNKVTEKGKDVELRCDPISGHTALYWYRQSLGQGLEFLIYFQGNSAPDKSGLPSDRFSAERTGGSVSTLTIQRTQQEDSAVYLCASSLGLNYGYTFGSGTRLTVV.

This sequence joins TRBV19 and TRBJ1-6; 10 nucleotides line up with TRBD1. Unmatched junction bases numbered 5, after V lost 5 bases and J lost 10 bases. CDR1 is LNHDA and CDR2 is SQIVND in the germline V gene (reference sequence). The CDR3 has 14 residues. This CDR3 is CASSPGTGESPLHF. The CDR3 nucleotides read TGTGCCAGTAGTCCCGGGACAGGGGAATCACCCCTCCACTTT.

This chain links TRBV7-9 with TRBJ2-7; maybe TRBD2 (5 bases). Trimming shortened V by 1 base and J by 9 bases, and 16 bases separated the two germline ends. CDR1 and CDR2 (germline): SEHNR, FQNEAQ (reference sequence). The CDR3 loop spans 14 amino acids. In DNA form, the CDR3 reads TGTGCCAGCAGCTTAGGACAAGCCGGGGAACGGCAGTACTTC. It is translated as CASSLGQAGERQYF. Combining the CDR3 with reference TRBV7-9 and TRBJ2-7 gives the whole variable domain DTGVSQNPRHKITKRGQNVTFRCDPISEHNRLYWYRQTLGQGPEFLTYFQNEAQLEKSRLLSDRFSAERPKGSFSTLEIQRTEQGDSAMYLCASSLGQAGERQYFGPGTRLTVT.

V and J are TRBV21-1 and TRBJ1-5; the DNA was not used to check the table's D call, TRBD1. TRBV21-1 constitutes a pseudogene. The CDR3 is made up of 16 amino acids. CDR3: CASSDRGVYSNQPQHF. CDR3 DNA: TGTGCCAGCAGTGACAGGGGGGTGTATAGCAATCAGCCCCAGCATTTT.

This clone came up once. The gene calls are TRBV27 and TRBJ2-7; 7 bases align to TRBD1. Germline trimming cut 6 bases from V and 3 bases from J; bases unmatched to any gene: 11. Germline V gene data show CDR1 as MNHEY and CDR2 as SMNVEV (reference sequence). The CDR3 is made up of 15 amino acids. The CDR3 region has the DNA TGTGCCAGCAGAAACTTCCTGGGACAGAACTACGAGCAGTACTTC. Translating it yields CASRNFLGQNYEQYF.

This chain joins TRBV30 and TRBJ1-3; D is ambiguous. Per germline, CDR1 GTSNPN and CDR2 SVGIG (reference sequence). This CDR3 is built from 13 residues. V lost 2 bases and J lost 4, with 9 bases in between. CDR3 sequence (DNA): TGTGCCTGGAGTCCGGGGAACGGAAACACCATATATTTT. Protein: CAWSPGNGNTIYF.

This rearrangement joins TRBV11-2 to TRBJ1-2, with D possibly matching TRBD1 (5 bases). The CDR3 extends over 15 amino acids. The V end was cut by 4 bases, the J end by 4 bases, with 16 bases between. Germline loops: CDR1 SGHAT, CDR2 FQNNGV. This chain's CDR3 is CASSSSQGSIYGYTF. As DNA, the CDR3 is TGTGCCAGCAGCTCCTCCCAGGGATCGATCTATGGCTACACCTTC.

V usage is TRBV14 and J usage is TRBJ2-7; 9 bases match TRBD2. V gave up 0 bases and J gave up 5 bases; unmatched junction bases: 5. From germline, CDR1 is SGHDN and CDR2 FVKESK. The CDR3 has 15 residues. The CDR3 reads CASSQDLVAGDEQYF. CDR3 DNA: TGTGCCAGCAGCCAAGATCTGGTAGCGGGAGACGAGCAGTACTTC.

The CDR3 region has the DNA TGTGCCAGCAGCCACGATCCGGGACAGACCTCGGGGAACACTGAAGCTTTCTTT. This sequence encodes CASSHDPGQTSGNTEAFF. The chain recombines TRBV4-2 with TRBJ1-1; 7 nucleotides align to TRBD1. Trimming at V came to 3 bases and at J to 1 base, leaving 14 bases not matched to a gene. Germline assignment: CDR1 LGHNA and CDR2 YNFKEQ. The CDR3 contains 18 residues.

The rearrangement joins TRBV19 to TRBJ1-2; TRBD1 might be the D (6 bases). This CDR3 has 15 amino acids. CDR1 is LNHDA, CDR2 SQIVND, per germline (reference sequence). The V end was cut by 6 bases, the J end by 8 bases, with 22 bases between. The CDR3 here is CASSSGTVETGGYTF. Written as DNA, the CDR3 is TGTGCCAGTAGCTCCGGGACGGTCGAGACAGGCGGCTACACCTTC.

This clone was seen once. CDR3: CASSMTAANYGYTF. CDR3 in DNA: TGTGCCAGTAGTATGACAGCAGCTAACTATGGCTACACCTTC. The rearrangement links TRBV19 to TRBJ1-2, with D perhaps TRBD1 (5 bases). Germline values: CDR1 LNHDA, CDR2 SQIVND (reference sequence). This CDR3 comprises 14 residues. V lost 3 bases and J lost 0, with 8 bases in between.

The rearrangement joins TRBV15 to TRBJ1-2; 8 bases are a match to TRBD1. Germline loops: CDR1 LNHNV, CDR2 YYDKDF (reference sequence). CDR3 size: 18 residues. Losses at the gene ends were 2 bases for V and 4 bases for J; bases not matched to a gene: 15. The CDR3 sequence: CATSRKRPATGVIYGYTF. The CDR3 coding sequence is TGTGCCACCAGCAGAAAAAGACCCGCGACAGGGGTGATCTATGGCTACACCTTC.

This clone is medium-sized in the sample. In DNA form, the CDR3 reads TGTGCCAGTAGTCCCACGGGTCCCGGGACTAGCGGGGGCTACGAGCAGTACTTC. Encoded protein: CASSPTGPGTSGGYEQYF. The chain couples TRBV19 to TRBJ2-7; 14 positions agree with TRBD2. J lost 3 bases, V lost 5 bases, and 12 bases had no gene match. The CDR3 runs to 18 residues. The germline gives CDR1 LNHDA, CDR2 SQIVND (reference sequence).

This chain uses TRBV18 with TRBJ1-5; D remains ambiguous. Trimming stripped 3 bases from V and 0 bases from J, with 9 bases between. The CDR3 extends over 15 amino acids. Germline CDR1 reads KGHSH; CDR2 reads LQKENI. This CDR3 reads CASSPTRDSNQPQHF. The CDR3 bases are TGTGCCAGCTCACCGACAAGAGATAGCAATCAGCCCCAGCATTTT.

CDR3 DNA: TGTGCCAGCAGTCTCCTACAGGGGATAAATCAGCCCCAGCATTTT. Its protein product is CASSLLQGINQPQHF. The chain joins TRBV27 to TRBJ1-5, with 7 bases matching TRBD1. Germline V CDR1 and CDR2: MNHEY, SMNVEV (reference sequence). Unmatched junction bases numbered 8, after V lost 5 bases and J lost 4 bases. The CDR3 runs 15 residues.

As for this clone: Other DNA sequences in the same sample also yield this CDR3. The rearrangement links TRBV20-1 to TRBJ1-2; D may be TRBD1 (5 bases). This CDR3 contains 11 residues. Per germline, CDR1 DFQATT and CDR2 SNEGSKA (reference sequence). The germline V and J ends were trimmed by 0 bases and 7 bases, with 6 bases remaining between them. DNA for the CDR3: TGCAGTGCTAGAGATCAGGGTGGCTACACCTTC. Residues: CSARDQGGYTF.

The chain has TRBV10-3 and TRBJ2-1; TRBD2 matches 10 bases. V gave up 10 bases and J gave up 4 bases; unmatched junction bases: 19. The CDR3 extends over 18 amino acids. Germline loops: CDR1 ENHRY, CDR2 SYGVKD. The CDR3 sequence: CATKGLAETTPVYNEQFF. CDR3 bases: TGTGCCACGAAAGGACTAGCGGAAACCACGCCTGTATACAATGAGCAGTTCTTC.

The chain links TRBV5-1 to TRBJ1-6; 8 nucleotides line up with TRBD1. V trimming: 5 bases; J trimming: 5 bases; junction bases outside the gene matches: 9. CDR1 is SGHRS and CDR2 is YFSETQ in the germline V gene. The CDR3 is made up of 16 amino acids. The CDR3 region is CASRAPGQVNNSPLHF. The CDR3 nucleotides are TGCGCCAGCAGGGCCCCGGGACAGGTCAATAATTCACCCCTCCACTTT.

The chain uses TRBV9 and TRBJ1-2; possibly TRBD1 for D (6 bases). V lost 4 bases and J lost 4, with 20 bases in between. This CDR3 is 16 amino acids long. Germline CDR1 reads SGDLS; CDR2 reads YYNGEE. In DNA, the CDR3 is TGTGCCAGCAGCCCAACCGGGACATGGCGGTCCTATGGCTACACCTTC. Amino acids: CASSPTGTWRSYGYTF.

The rearrangement joins TRBV3-1 (or the pseudogene TRBV3-2) to TRBJ1-5; TRBD1 is a possible D gene (6 bases). Germline V lookup: CDR1 LGHDT, CDR2 YNNKEL (reference sequence). V lost 4 bases and J 3 bases, leaving 16 bases between the germline ends. This CDR3 has 16 residues. The CDR3 loop is CASSPTTGANNQPQHF. CDR3 coding DNA: TGTGCCAGCAGCCCAACGACAGGCGCTAACAATCAGCCCCAGCATTTT.

The chain combines TRBV6-7 with TRBJ2-2, with 7 bases identical to TRBD1. TRBV6-7 is sorted into the ORF group, with uncertain function. This CDR3 contains 17 residues. With 7 bases clipped from V and 2 bases from J, the junction kept 13 bases outside the gene matches. Written as DNA, the CDR3 is TGTGCCAGCAAACAGGGGCTAGCAGACGGAAACACCGGGGAGCTGTTTTTT. This encodes CASKQGLADGNTGELFF.

In this sample, this clone turned up once. The chain carries TRBV4-1 and TRBJ2-3; 9 bases are a match to TRBD2. The CDR3 is made up of 16 amino acids. CDR1 and CDR2 (germline): MGHRA, YSYEKL. Trimming removed 0 bases from V and 7 bases from J; junction bases left unmatched: 8. CDR3 in amino acids: CASSQEVTRGGNTQYF. The CDR3 nucleotides read TGCGCCAGCAGCCAAGAGGTCACGCGGGGGGGAAATACGCAGTATTTT.